The 25 T cell receptor beta chains below come from one sample, sequenced in a study of beta chain features in type 1 diabetes. Study results and caveats: All four CD4+ subsets of Type 1 diabetes patients contained TCRB CDR3s that were moderately but significantly shorter.

What was sequenced were expressed TCRB transcripts, since all of the isolated RNA had been reverse transcribed. Assay used: immunoSEQ multiplex PCR; TCRdb lists only in-frame clones, some missing. The table records fewer than 70,000 clones, just under 65% of them present only once. For these receptors, no antigen is known. The sequencing sample was made of stem cell memory CD4+ T cells from blood. The receptors stem from a woman aged 25 to 39 with type 1 diabetes.

V is TRBV5-1 and J is TRBJ2-1; D might be TRBD2 (6 bases). V was trimmed by 0 bases and J by 0 bases, leaving 25 bases between them. This CDR3 is 21 amino acids long. Per germline, CDR1 SGHRS and CDR2 YFSETQ. CDR3 in amino acids: CASSLDGNSGFRLSSYNEQFF. The CDR3 nucleotides read TGCGCCAGCAGCTTGGACGGGAACAGCGGGTTCAGATTGAGCTCCTACAATGAGCAGTTCTTC.

The V and J genes are TRBV19 and TRBJ2-3; TRBD1 matches at 8 bases. CDR1 and CDR2 from the germline V gene are LNHDA and SQIVND (reference sequence). This CDR3 has 16 amino acids. The V and J ends lost 4 bases and 1 base, in that order; junction bases with no gene match: 7. The CDR3 DNA is TGTGCCAGTAGTACCCGCACAGGGGGAGGCACAGATACGCAGTATTTT. It encodes CASSTRTGGGTDTQYF.

This chain uses TRBV2 with TRBJ2-5; TRBD1 aligns across 9 bases. In germline, CDR1 is SNHLY, CDR2 FYNNEI. There are 13 residues in the CDR3. V trimming: 5 bases; J trimming: 5 bases; junction bases outside the gene matches: 3. CDR3 bases: TGTGCCAGCAGTTTACAGGGGGCGGAGACCCAGTACTTC. This codes for CASSLQGAETQYF.

This clone was found once. The chain uses TRBV19 and TRBJ2-6, with 7 positions matching TRBD1. Germline loops: CDR1 LNHDA, CDR2 SQIVND (reference sequence). The CDR3 consists of 17 residues. Trimming cost V 3 bases and J 0 bases; bases outside gene matches: 5. The CDR3 protein is CASSMGTALSGANVLTF. CDR3 sequence (DNA): TGTGCCAGTAGTATGGGGACAGCTCTCTCTGGGGCCAACGTCCTGACTTTC.

This clone was counted a few times. This chain joins TRBV30 and TRBJ2-3; TRBD2 agrees at 7 bases. V trimming: 6 bases; J trimming: 10 bases; junction bases outside the gene matches: 10. Germline V gives CDR1 GTSNPN, CDR2 SVGIG (reference sequence). The CDR3 covers 12 residues. The CDR3 coding sequence is TGTGCCTGTAGGACTAGTTATGGGGCGCAGTATTTT. Encoded protein: CACRTSYGAQYF. The full variable domain, its missing parts supplied by reference TRBV30 and TRBJ2-3, is SQTIHQWPATLVQPVGSPLSLECTVEGTSNPNLYWYRQAAGRGLQLLFYSVGIGQISSEVPQNLSASRPQDRQFILSSKKLLLSDSGFYLCACRTSYGAQYFGPGTRLTVL.

This sequence joins TRBV30 and TRBJ1-4, with 7 nucleotides matching TRBD1. V lost 3 bases to trimming and J lost 5 bases; unmatched junction nucleotides: 3. CDR3 length: 13 residues. Germline assignment: CDR1 GTSNPN and CDR2 SVGIG (reference sequence). The CDR3 DNA reads TGTGCCTGGAGCCTACAGGGGAATGAAAAACTGTTTTTT. It is translated as CAWSLQGNEKLFF.

The rearrangement links TRBV4-1 to TRBJ2-5, with 11 bases matching TRBD2. The length of the CDR3 is 18 residues. The germline gives CDR1 MGHRA, CDR2 YSYEKL. V lost 1 base and J lost 5; bases outside the gene matches: 12. CDR3 bases: TGCGCCAGCAGCCAAGCGCCTTTAGCGGGAGGGCCTCGGGAGACCCAGTACTTC. It specifies CASSQAPLAGGPRETQYF.

The table lists this clone with a few counts. The J gene is TRBJ1-1, the V gene TRBV6-6; D is perhaps TRBD1 (5 bases). The V and J ends lost 2 bases and 3 bases respectively, with 10 bases between them. Germline V CDR1 and CDR2: MNHNY, SVGAGI (reference sequence). This CDR3 contains 14 residues. The CDR3 region has the DNA TGTGCCAGCAGTTACCAGGGCGCGGACACTGAAGCTTTCTTT. This encodes CASSYQGADTEAFF.

The V and J genes are TRBV15 and TRBJ2-7, with unresolved D. Trimming stripped 0 bases from V and 4 bases from J, with 7 bases between. The CDR3 totals 13 residues. Germline assignment: CDR1 LNHNV and CDR2 YYDKDF (reference sequence). The CDR3 is CATSRDQSYEQYF. CDR3 coding DNA: TGTGCCACCAGCAGAGATCAGTCTTACGAGCAGTACTTC. The complete variable domain, with remaining parts taken from reference TRBV15 and TRBJ2-7, reads DAMVIQNPRYQVTQFGKPVTLSCSQTLNHNVMYWYQQKSSQAPKLLFHYYDKDFNNEADTPDNFQSRRPNTSFCFLDIRSPGLGDTAMYLCATSRDQSYEQYFGPGTRLTVT.

This rearrangement joins TRBV6-5 to TRBJ1-1; TRBD1 aligns across 10 bases. The CDR3 is 15 amino acids. V shed 1 base, J shed 5 bases, and the junction held 4 bases outside the gene matches. Germline lookup yields CDR1 MNHEY and CDR2 SVGAGI. In DNA, the CDR3 is TGTGCCAGCAGTTACTGGGGGACAGGGGTTACTGAAGCTTTCTTT. It is translated as CASSYWGTGVTEAFF.

This clone was seen more than once but under ten times. The chain has TRBV29-1 and TRBJ2-1; the D is unclear. Trimming removed 5 bases at V and 7 bases at J, with 15 bases between. This CDR3 contains 13 residues. The germline V gene has CDR1 SQVTM and CDR2 ANQGSEA. The CDR3 here is CSVLPNTPNEQFF. The CDR3 bases are TGCAGCGTTCTTCCCAACACCCCAAATGAGCAGTTCTTC.

The chain employs TRBV7-3 and TRBJ2-5, with 8 bases lining up with TRBD2. Trimming at V came to 8 bases and at J to 5 bases, leaving 16 bases not matched to a gene. Germline-derived CDR1 and CDR2 are SGHTA and FQGTGA. CDR3 length: 16 amino acids. CDR3 region: CASSSGAGGRQETQYF. The CDR3 nucleotides are TGTGCCAGCTCCTCAGGGGCGGGAGGACGGCAGGAGACCCAGTACTTC. Looking up the rest from reference TRBV7-3 and TRBJ2-5 gives the full variable domain: GAGVSQTPSNKVTEKGKYVELRCDPISGHTALYWYRQSLGQGPEFLIYFQGTGAADDSGLPNDRFFAVRPEGSVSTLKIQRTERGDSAVYLCASSSGAGGRQETQYFGPGTRLLVL.

There are a few counts of this clone. DNA for the CDR3: TGCGCCAGCAGCTTGGCCAAGTTTTCGGGACTAGCGCCAAGCTCCTACAATGAGCAGTTCTTC. It translates to CASSLAKFSGLAPSSYNEQFF. The rearrangement uses TRBV5-1 and TRBJ2-1; 10 bases are shared with TRBD2. This CDR3 has 21 amino acids. The germline CDR1 and CDR2 sequences are SGHRS and YFSETQ. Losses at the gene ends were 0 bases for V and 0 bases for J; bases not matched to a gene: 15. The full variable domain, with the rest looked up from reference TRBV5-1 and TRBJ2-1, is KAGVTQTPRYLIKTRGQQVTLSCSPISGHRSVSWYQQTPGQGLQFLFEYFSETQRNKGNFPGRFSGRQFSNSRSEMNVSTLELGDSALYLCASSLAKFSGLAPSSYNEQFFGPGTRLTVL.

The chain joins TRBV5-1 to TRBJ2-1; D may be TRBD2 (7 bases). Between the trimmed V and J ends, which lost 5 bases and 6 bases, there was a span of 15 bases. CDR1 and CDR2 (germline): SGHRS, YFSETQ. The CDR3 length is 14 residues. CDR3 residues: CASRGGASLNEQFF. CDR3 in DNA: TGCGCCAGCAGAGGGGGGGCCTCCCTCAATGAGCAGTTCTTC. The full variable domain, with the rest looked up from reference TRBV5-1 and TRBJ2-1, is KAGVTQTPRYLIKTRGQQVTLSCSPISGHRSVSWYQQTPGQGLQFLFEYFSETQRNKGNFPGRFSGRQFSNSRSEMNVSTLELGDSALYLCASRGGASLNEQFFGPGTRLTVL.

J is TRBJ2-7 and V is TRBV2; D is ambiguous. In germline, CDR1 is SNHLY, CDR2 FYNNEI. CDR3 length equals 13 residues. The germline V and J ends were trimmed by 7 bases and 2 bases, with 12 bases remaining between them. The CDR3 loop reads CASTHTAAYEQYF. CDR3 nucleotide sequence: TGTGCCAGCACCCACACCGCCGCCTACGAGCAGTACTTC.

The chain carries TRBV18 and TRBJ2-5, with D uncertain. Near its end, the DNA agrees better with TRBJ2-7, so the J call may be wrong. CDR3 length equals 11 residues. The germline gives CDR1 KGHSH, CDR2 LQKENI. The CDR3: CASSPKYEQYF. Written as DNA, the CDR3 is TGTGCCAGCTCACCCAAGTACGAGCAGTACTTC.

The chain employs TRBV5-4 and TRBJ2-1; TRBD2 matches 11 bases. J gave up 7 bases and V 3 bases, and 9 bases lay outside the gene matches. Germline CDR1 is SGHNT and CDR2 is YYREEE (reference sequence). CDR3 length: 16 residues. The CDR3 DNA reads TGTGCCAGCAGCTACAACCAACTAGCGGGAGTAAATGAGCAGTTCTTC. Its translation: CASSYNQLAGVNEQFF.

Only one count was recorded for this clone. The CDR3 sequence is CASSQGQGYNEQFF. The CDR3, as DNA: TGCGCCAGCAGCCAAGGACAGGGATACAATGAGCAGTTCTTC. The rearrangement links TRBV4-1 to TRBJ2-1, with TRBD1 matching over 7 bases. Germline V gene lookup returns CDR1 MGHRA and CDR2 YSYEKL. The junction had 1 base not matched to a gene; V was cut back by 1 base and J by 4 bases. The CDR3 contains 14 residues.

V gene TRBV30 combines with J gene TRBJ2-7, with 7 bases identical to TRBD1. The CDR3 is made up of 13 amino acids. The germline V gene encodes CDR1 GTSNPN and CDR2 SVGIG (reference sequence). V shed 3 bases, J shed 5 bases, and the junction held 7 bases outside the gene matches. The CDR3 sequence is CAWSRDRVNEQYF. CDR3 DNA sequence: TGTGCCTGGAGCCGAGACAGGGTGAACGAGCAGTACTTC.

The chain combines TRBV7-8 with TRBJ1-5; 8 nucleotides line up with TRBD1. The CDR3 covers 16 residues. The V gene end was trimmed by 5 bases and the J gene end by 4 bases; junction bases not matched to a gene: 10. Germline-derived CDR1 and CDR2 are SGHVS and FQNEAQ. The CDR3 coding sequence is TGTGCCAGCAGCCCGAGGACAGGGTTGACGAATCAGCCCCAGCATTTT. The encoded protein is CASSPRTGLTNQPQHF.

This clone was seen a handful of times. This chain joins TRBV30 and TRBJ1-1, with D unresolved. The germline CDR1 and CDR2 sequences are GTSNPN and SVGIG (reference sequence). The CDR3 spans 11 residues. V shed 1 base and J shed 8 bases, with 8 bases lying between them. The CDR3 region is CAWSDDWEAFF. In DNA form, the CDR3 reads TGTGCCTGGAGTGACGACTGGGAAGCTTTCTTT.

This sequence joins TRBV7-2 and TRBJ2-1; 7 bases align to TRBD2. CDR3 length: 15 residues. Germline V gene sequence: CDR1 SGHTA, CDR2 FQGNSA. The trim removed 5 bases at V and 7 bases at J, leaving 11 bases unmatched. The CDR3 nucleotides read TGTGCCAGCAGCACCAGCGGGGTTCAAACAAATGAGCAGTTCTTC. This gives the protein CASSTSGVQTNEQFF.

The chain combines TRBV7-8 with TRBJ1-5, with a possible D match to TRBD1 (5 bases). V was trimmed by 6 bases and J by 0 bases, leaving 9 bases between them. There are 14 residues in the CDR3. Looked up from germline, CDR1 is SGHVS and CDR2 is FQNEAQ. CDR3 sequence (DNA): TGTGCCAGCAGTCAACAGGATAGCAATCAGCCCCAGCATTTT. This translates into CASSQQDSNQPQHF.

The chain uses TRBV5-1 and TRBJ1-1, with D perhaps TRBD1 (5 bases). This CDR3 has 16 residues. Germline loops: CDR1 SGHRS, CDR2 YFSETQ. With 0 bases removed from V and 7 bases from J, the gap between germline ends came to 19 bases. CDR3 coding DNA: TGCGCCAGCAGCTTGGCCAGGCGGGGGAGATCGGGTGAAGCTTTCTTT. Translation gives CASSLARRGRSGEAFF.

This chain joins TRBV5-1 and TRBJ1-5; D perhaps matches TRBD1 (6 bases). Trimming removed 4 bases at V and 5 bases at J, with 16 bases between. Germline CDR1 is SGHRS and CDR2 is YFSETQ. The CDR3 is made up of 15 amino acids. The DNA of the CDR3 is TGCGCCAGCAGCGAAGGGGGTGGGCCGGATCAGCCCCAGCATTTT. Translated: CASSEGGGPDQPQHF. The variable domain in full, completed from reference TRBV5-1 and TRBJ1-5, reads KAGVTQTPRYLIKTRGQQVTLSCSPISGHRSVSWYQQTPGQGLQFLFEYFSETQRNKGNFPGRFSGRQFSNSRSEMNVSTLELGDSALYLCASSEGGGPDQPQHFGDGTRLSIL.